These 14 T cell receptor beta chains were sequenced from one sample in a study of T cell clones after liver transplantation. The assay was immunoSEQ multiplex PCR, and TCRdb's table has in-frame clones only and misses some. The sample includes 45,000 to 55,000 clones, about 81% of them seen just once. The sequencing here drew on CD4+ T cells from blood, taken before liver transplant. Source of these receptors: a human donor who received a liver transplant.

About this clone: Germline and junction disagree at one end, which may indicate a read error. The chain combines TRBV9 with TRBJ2-3, with 7 nucleotides matching TRBD1. This CDR3 is built from 15 residues. From germline, CDR1 is SGDLS and CDR2 YYNGEE. In nucleotides, the CDR3 is TGTGTCAGCAGCCTCCGGGACAGTAGCACAGATACGCAGTATTTT. Translation: CVSSLRDSSTDTQYF.

CDR3 in amino acids: CASSLGGIAGLTYEQYF. DNA of the CDR3: TGCGCCAGCAGCTTGGGGGGGATAGCGGGACTGACCTACGAGCAGTACTTC. V is TRBV5-1 and J is TRBJ2-7; 8 bases map to TRBD2. V was pared by 0 bases and J by 2 bases, with 10 bases of the junction left unmatched. Germline CDR1 reads SGHRS; CDR2 reads YFSETQ. This CDR3 comprises 17 residues.

This sequence joins TRBV6-6 and TRBJ2-4; a weak D match, TRBD1 (6 bases). CDR3 size: 14 residues. With 0 bases removed from V and 9 bases from J, the gap between germline ends came to 12 bases. CDR1 and CDR2 (germline): MNHNY, SVGAGI (reference sequence). CDR3 loop: CASSYSRDKGIQYF. As DNA, the CDR3 is TGTGCCAGCAGTTACTCTCGGGACAAGGGCATTCAGTACTTC.

The J gene is TRBJ2-7, the V gene TRBV11-1, with a possible D match to TRBD1 (6 bases). This CDR3 comprises 14 residues. Germline CDR1 reads SGHAT; CDR2 reads FQDESV (reference sequence). The germline V and J ends were trimmed by 5 bases and 6 bases, with 17 bases remaining between them. CDR3 coding DNA: TGTGCCAGCAGCCCGGGATACATACAGGGCGAGCAGTACTTC. Amino acids: CASSPGYIQGEQYF. Full variable domain (remainder filled in from reference TRBV11-1 and TRBJ2-7): EAEVAQSPRYKITEKSQAVAFWCDPISGHATLYWYRQILGQGPELLVQFQDESVVDDSQLPKDRFSAERLKGVDSTLKIQPAELGDSAMYLCASSPGYIQGEQYFGPGTRLTVT.

Note on this clone: The sample carries other DNA sequences with the same CDR3. CDR3 DNA: TGTGCCAGCAGCGGGCAGGGCACCGGGGAGCTGTTTTTT. This encodes CASSGQGTGELFF. This rearrangement joins TRBV9 to TRBJ2-2, with D perhaps TRBD1 (5 bases). V was clipped by 3 bases and J by 4 bases, with 7 bases between them. This CDR3 is built from 13 residues. Looked up from germline, CDR1 is SGDLS and CDR2 is YYNGEE. The whole variable domain, remainder taken from reference TRBV9 and TRBJ2-2, is DSGVTQTPKHLITATGQRVTLRCSPRSGDLSVYWYQQSLDQGLQFLIQYYNGEERAKGNILERFSAQQFPDLHSELNLSSLELGDSALYFCASSGQGTGELFFGEGSRLTVL.

This chain joins TRBV29-1 and TRBJ1-2, with D perhaps matching TRBD1 (6 bases). The CDR3 spans 15 residues. Germline assignment: CDR1 SQVTM and CDR2 ANQGSEA. V shed 0 bases and J shed 4 bases, with 15 bases lying between them. In DNA form, the CDR3 reads TGCAGCGTTGAAGACCCCAGGGGTAAATCCTATGGCTACACCTTC. This codes for CSVEDPRGKSYGYTF.

The V and J genes are TRBV27 and TRBJ2-7, with 8 bases that match TRBD2. The junction had 13 bases not matched to a gene; V was cut back by 6 bases and J by 9 bases. Germline CDR1 reads MNHEY; CDR2 reads SMNVEV (reference sequence). This CDR3 has 14 residues. CDR3 DNA: TGTGCCAGCAGCCCCCGGGGGGGGGTTGGGGCGCAGTACTTC. This sequence encodes CASSPRGGVGAQYF.

This clone has only one observation. The V gene is TRBV29-1, the J gene TRBJ2-7, with 7 bases that match TRBD2. Germline loops: CDR1 SQVTM, CDR2 ANQGSEA. With V trimmed by 7 bases and J by 3 bases, 9 bases remained unmatched. This CDR3 spans 13 amino acids. The CDR3 region has the DNA TGCAGCGCCGGGGAGGGTAAGTTCTACGAGCAGTACTTC. Amino acid sequence: CSAGEGKFYEQYF.

The chain employs TRBV7-9 and TRBJ2-7; possibly TRBD1 for D (5 bases). The CDR3 covers 13 residues. The germline V gene has CDR1 SEHNR and CDR2 FQNEAQ (reference sequence). V lost 4 bases and J 2 bases, leaving 9 bases between the germline ends. CDR3 sequence: CASSWGEAYEQYF. CDR3 nucleotide sequence: TGTGCCAGCAGCTGGGGCGAGGCCTACGAGCAGTACTTC. The full variable domain, with the rest looked up from reference TRBV7-9 and TRBJ2-7, is DTGVSQNPRHKITKRGQNVTFRCDPISEHNRLYWYRQTLGQGPEFLTYFQNEAQLEKSRLLSDRFSAERPKGSFSTLEIQRTEQGDSAMYLCASSWGEAYEQYFGPGTRLTVT.

The CDR3 DNA reads as TGTGCCAGCAGCGGGAGACGACAGACGGAATATGGCTACACCTTC. Translating it yields CASSGRRQTEYGYTF. V gene TRBV5-5 combines with J gene TRBJ1-2, with D perhaps matching TRBD1 (5 bases). The V and J ends lost 4 bases and 5 bases respectively, with 18 bases between them. The CDR3 spans 15 residues. The V gene's germline CDR1 is SGHKS and CDR2 YYEKEE (reference sequence).

This clone was detected only once. This chain uses TRBV11-2 with TRBJ2-1; 9 nucleotides line up with TRBD1. J was trimmed by 2 bases and V by 6 bases; bases with no gene match: 2. In germline, CDR1 is SGHAT, CDR2 FQNNGV. There are 14 residues in the CDR3. Here the CDR3 DNA reads TGTGCCAGCAGTTGGGACAGGGCCTACAATGAGCAGTTCTTC. Translating it yields CASSWDRAYNEQFF.

This clone came up a few times. The V gene is TRBV27, the J gene TRBJ1-1; D ambiguous. This CDR3 spans 13 amino acids. V was clipped by 1 base and J by 5 bases, with 8 bases between them. Germline V lookup: CDR1 MNHEY, CDR2 SMNVEV (reference sequence). The CDR3 DNA is TGTGCCAGCAGTTTATTCCGGGGAACTGAAGCTTTCTTT. It translates to CASSLFRGTEAFF.

The CDR3 spells CASRGLGNEQFF. The DNA for the CDR3 is TGTGCCTCAAGGGGTCTCGGCAATGAGCAGTTCTTC. V gene TRBV10-3 combines with J gene TRBJ2-1; D may be TRBD1 (5 bases). This CDR3 has 12 amino acids. Germline CDR1 ENHRY, CDR2 SYGVKD. V was pared by 11 bases and J by 6 bases, with 14 bases between.

The chain combines TRBV21-1 with TRBJ2-7; the D call in the table, TRBD1, was not verified against the DNA. TRBV21-1 is termed a pseudogene. The CDR3 totals 13 residues. CDR3 in amino acids: CASSTGHLYEQYF. Written as DNA, the CDR3 is TGTGCCAGCAGCACAGGACACCTCTACGAGCAGTACTTC.